A selection of T cell receptor beta chains follows, all from one sample in a study of blood T cells in healthy people across ages. TCRdb reanalysed the 5' RACE reads using MiXCR and keeps one entry per CDR3 protein. The sample lists 1.4 million to 1.5 million distinct CDR3 sequences, around two fifths occurring once. Input material: blood. These receptors originate from a young woman in good health. Both conserved end residues are part of each CDR3. D genes are given only for firm matches. Clone size is shown for a subset of rows, as once, few, many or a class of expanded clone.

d_gene: .; j_gene: TRBJ2-1; v_gene: TRBV18; abundance: .; CDR3aa: CASSPLLADGSNEQFF; CDR3nt: TGTGCCAGCTCACCCCTCCTAGCTGACGGTAGCAATGAGCAGTTCTTC
d_gene: TRBD2; j_gene: TRBJ2-3; v_gene: TRBV9; abundance: .; CDR3aa: CASSPQGVTSGGTTDTQYF; CDR3nt: TGTGCCAGCAGCCCCCAGGGCGTAACGAGCGGGGGGACCACAGATACGCAGTATTTT
d_gene: TRBD2; j_gene: TRBJ2-2; v_gene: TRBV4-2; abundance: .; CDR3aa: CASSQDWLAGGLNTGELFF; CDR3nt: TGTGCCAGCAGCCAAGACTGGCTAGCGGGGGGACTGAACACCGGGGAGCTGTTTTTT
d_gene: .; j_gene: TRBJ2-3; v_gene: TRBV6-1; abundance: .; CDR3aa: CASSEEHSEDTQYF; CDR3nt: TGTGCCAGCAGTGAAGAGCACAGCGAAGATACGCAGTATTTT
d_gene: TRBD1; j_gene: TRBJ2-7; v_gene: TRBV5-1; abundance: .; CDR3aa: CASSLGQGFRNEQYF; CDR3nt: TGCGCCAGCAGCCTAGGACAGGGGTTTAGAAATGAGCAGTACTTC
d_gene: TRBD1; j_gene: TRBJ1-1; v_gene: TRBV6-5; abundance: .; CDR3aa: CATYGTVLTEAFF; CDR3nt: TGTGCCACCTACGGGACAGTCCTTACTGAAGCTTTCTTT
d_gene: TRBD1; j_gene: TRBJ2-5; v_gene: TRBV20-1; abundance: .; CDR3aa: CSAATGGRWETQYF; CDR3nt: TGCAGTGCTGCCACAGGGGGCCGGTGGGAGACCCAGTACTTC
d_gene: TRBD1; j_gene: TRBJ2-1; v_gene: TRBV7-9; abundance: .; CDR3aa: CASSSGQTKQFF; CDR3nt: TGTGCCAGCAGCTCGGGACAGACCAAGCAGTTCTTC
d_gene: TRBD1; j_gene: TRBJ2-7; v_gene: TRBV5-1; abundance: .; CDR3aa: CASSFLGQGAGYEQYF; CDR3nt: TGCGCCAGCAGCTTTCTGGGGCAGGGGGCGGGATACGAGCAGTACTTC
d_gene: TRBD1; j_gene: TRBJ2-1; v_gene: TRBV5-6; abundance: .; CDR3aa: CASSLLSSGQGANEQFF; CDR3nt: TGTGCCAGCAGCTTACTTTCCTCGGGACAGGGGGCGAATGAGCAGTTCTTC
d_gene: TRBD2; j_gene: TRBJ2-1; v_gene: TRBV6-5; abundance: .; CDR3aa: CASTRAGALHYNEQFF; CDR3nt: TGTGCCAGCACCCGAGCGGGAGCACTCCATTACAATGAGCAGTTCTTC
d_gene: .; j_gene: TRBJ2-5; v_gene: TRBV2; abundance: .; CDR3aa: CASKGTAWEQYF; CDR3nt: TGTGCCAGCAAGGGCACGGCTTGGGAGCAGTACTTC
d_gene: TRBD1; j_gene: TRBJ1-5; v_gene: TRBV28; abundance: .; CDR3aa: CASTVGTGAYQPQHF; CDR3nt: TGTGCCAGCACGGTCGGGACAGGGGCTTATCAGCCCCAGCATTTT
d_gene: .; j_gene: TRBJ2-6; v_gene: TRBV28; abundance: few; CDR3aa: CAAFGANVLTF; CDR3nt: TGTGCTGCATTTGGGGCCAACGTCCTGACTTTC
d_gene: TRBD2; j_gene: TRBJ2-5; v_gene: TRBV20-1; abundance: .; CDR3aa: CSARDYGSGNSETQYF; CDR3nt: TGCAGTGCTAGAGATTACGGTAGCGGGAACTCAGAGACCCAGTACTTC
d_gene: .; j_gene: TRBJ1-2; v_gene: TRBV10-3; abundance: .; CDR3aa: CAISESQVNYGYTF; CDR3nt: TGTGCCATCAGTGAGTCGCAGGTTAACTATGGCTACACCTTC
d_gene: .; j_gene: TRBJ2-3; v_gene: TRBV5-1; abundance: .; CDR3aa: CASSLEGGAKDTQYF; CDR3nt: TGCGCCAGCAGCTTGGAGGGGGGGGCCAAAGATACGCAGTATTTT
d_gene: .; j_gene: TRBJ1-4; v_gene: TRBV2; abundance: .; CDR3aa: CASSDARGPNEKLFF; CDR3nt: TGTGCCAGCAGTGACGCGCGGGGTCCTAATGAAAAACTGTTTTTT
d_gene: .; j_gene: TRBJ2-7; v_gene: TRBV7-9; abundance: .; CDR3aa: CASTPGDRSSYEQYF; CDR3nt: TGTGCCAGCACCCCCGGGGACCGCTCCTCCTACGAGCAGTACTTC
d_gene: .; j_gene: TRBJ2-7; v_gene: TRBV3-1; abundance: .; CDR3aa: CASSQDSRRVPYEQYF; CDR3nt: TGTGCCAGCAGCCAAGATAGTCGCAGGGTCCCCTACGAGCAGTACTTC
d_gene: .; j_gene: TRBJ2-1; v_gene: TRBV11-3; abundance: .; CDR3aa: CASSLGVGQGGGNEQFF; CDR3nt: TGTGCCAGCAGCTTAGGGGTAGGGCAGGGAGGGGGCAATGAGCAGTTCTTC
d_gene: TRBD1; j_gene: TRBJ1-1; v_gene: TRBV4-2; abundance: .; CDR3aa: CASSQEAGGMNTEAFF; CDR3nt: TGTGCCAGCAGCCAAGAGGCAGGGGGCATGAACACTGAAGCTTTCTTT
d_gene: TRBD1; j_gene: TRBJ2-7; v_gene: TRBV27; abundance: .; CDR3aa: CANARKQGLDEQYF; CDR3nt: TGTGCCAACGCTAGGAAACAGGGGTTGGACGAGCAGTACTTC
d_gene: .; j_gene: TRBJ1-5; v_gene: TRBV7-2; abundance: .; CDR3aa: CASSLTRDQPQHF; CDR3nt: TGTGCCAGCAGCTTAACCCGGGATCAGCCCCAGCATTTT
d_gene: TRBD2; j_gene: TRBJ2-5; v_gene: TRBV4-2; abundance: many; CDR3aa: CASSQIAGAETQYF; CDR3nt: TGTGCCAGCAGCCAAATAGCGGGGGCAGAGACCCAGTACTTC
d_gene: .; j_gene: TRBJ2-3; v_gene: TRBV4-1; abundance: few; CDR3aa: CASSQGLGTSDTQYF; CDR3nt: TGCGCCAGCAGCCAAGGACTCGGGACTTCAGATACGCAGTATTTT
d_gene: TRBD1; j_gene: TRBJ1-5; v_gene: TRBV27; abundance: .; CDR3aa: CASSAGTGVPGPQHF; CDR3nt: TGTGCCAGCAGTGCCGGGACAGGGGTCCCGGGACCCCAGCATTTT
d_gene: .; j_gene: TRBJ2-7; v_gene: TRBV6-2/TRBV6-3; abundance: .; CDR3aa: CASRPGLPRHEQYF; CDR3nt: TGTGCCAGCAGACCCGGACTACCTCGACACGAGCAGTACTTC
d_gene: TRBD1; j_gene: TRBJ2-1; v_gene: TRBV4-1; abundance: .; CDR3aa: CASSQGQGDEQFF; CDR3nt: TGCGCCAGCAGCCAAGGACAGGGGGATGAGCAGTTCTTC
d_gene: .; j_gene: TRBJ2-5; v_gene: TRBV5-4; abundance: .; CDR3aa: CASSFSPGGGQETQYF; CDR3nt: TGTGCCAGCAGCTTTTCCCCCGGTGGGGGCCAAGAGACCCAGTACTTC
d_gene: TRBD2; j_gene: TRBJ2-1; v_gene: TRBV4-1; abundance: .; CDR3aa: CASSQAGQRGGAHNEQFF; CDR3nt: TGCGCCAGCAGCCAAGCGGGGCAACGGGGAGGGGCTCACAATGAGCAGTTCTTC
d_gene: .; j_gene: TRBJ2-3; v_gene: TRBV7-2; abundance: .; CDR3aa: CASSLKAGWPPDTLYF; CDR3nt: TGTGCCAGCAGCTTAAAGGCGGGGTGGCCCCCCGATACGCTGTATTTT
d_gene: .; j_gene: TRBJ2-5; v_gene: TRBV7-8; abundance: few; CDR3aa: CASSLLRGQETQYF; CDR3nt: TGTGCCAGCAGCCTTCTGAGGGGCCAAGAGACCCAGTACTTC
d_gene: TRBD1; j_gene: TRBJ2-1; v_gene: TRBV20-1; abundance: few; CDR3aa: CSVGQAGNYNEQFF; CDR3nt: TGCAGTGTGGGACAGGCCGGGAACTACAATGAGCAGTTCTTC
d_gene: TRBD1; j_gene: TRBJ2-7; v_gene: TRBV29-1; abundance: .; CDR3aa: CSVTGTAFSYEQYF; CDR3nt: TGCAGCGTTACCGGGACAGCGTTTTCCTACGAGCAGTACTTC
d_gene: .; j_gene: TRBJ2-2; v_gene: TRBV27; abundance: few; CDR3aa: CASTLRGLFYAGELFF; CDR3nt: TGTGCCAGCACCTTGAGGGGACTTTTTTACGCCGGGGAGCTGTTTTTT
d_gene: .; j_gene: TRBJ1-2; v_gene: TRBV9; abundance: many; CDR3aa: CASSVVPQGSYTF; CDR3nt: TGTGCCAGCAGCGTAGTCCCGCAGGGGAGCTACACCTTC
d_gene: TRBD2; j_gene: TRBJ2-1; v_gene: TRBV7-2; abundance: .; CDR3aa: CASSLGTSHDEQFF; CDR3nt: TGTGCCAGCAGCTTAGGGACTAGTCACGATGAGCAGTTCTTC
d_gene: TRBD2; j_gene: TRBJ2-1; v_gene: TRBV28; abundance: few; CDR3aa: CASSLLAAGVDEQFF; CDR3nt: TGTGCCAGCAGTTTATTGGCAGCGGGAGTTGATGAGCAGTTCTTC
d_gene: .; j_gene: TRBJ2-3; v_gene: TRBV20-1; abundance: .; CDR3aa: CSALGVIPTDTQYF; CDR3nt: TGCAGTGCCCTTGGTGTGATACCCACAGATACGCAGTATTTT
d_gene: .; j_gene: TRBJ2-5; v_gene: TRBV7-2; abundance: few; CDR3aa: CASSSIHGMAQYF; CDR3nt: TGTGCCAGCAGCTCGATACACGGCATGGCCCAGTACTTC
d_gene: TRBD1; j_gene: TRBJ1-4; v_gene: TRBV29-1; abundance: few; CDR3aa: CSVDGTGPEKLFF; CDR3nt: TGCAGCGTTGATGGGACAGGGCCTGAAAAACTGTTTTTT
d_gene: .; j_gene: TRBJ1-6; v_gene: TRBV12-3/TRBV12-4; abundance: few; CDR3aa: CASTWGAINSPLHF; CDR3nt: TGTGCCAGCACCTGGGGAGCTATCAATTCACCCCTCCACTTT
d_gene: TRBD2; j_gene: TRBJ2-5; v_gene: TRBV3-1; abundance: .; CDR3aa: CASSQVFIRAGELETQYF; CDR3nt: TGTGCCAGCAGCCAAGTGTTTATCAGGGCGGGAGAGCTAGAGACCCAGTACTTC
d_gene: .; j_gene: TRBJ2-7; v_gene: TRBV4-1; abundance: many; CDR3aa: CASSQLSTDYEQYF; CDR3nt: TGCGCCAGCAGCCAATTGAGCACGGACTACGAGCAGTACTTC
d_gene: TRBD2; j_gene: TRBJ2-5; v_gene: TRBV20-1; abundance: .; CDR3aa: CSAQLAANQETQYF; CDR3nt: TGCAGTGCCCAGCTAGCGGCTAACCAAGAGACCCAGTACTTC
d_gene: TRBD2; j_gene: TRBJ2-1; v_gene: TRBV10-1; abundance: .; CDR3aa: CASSGSASGSTLRTYEQFF; CDR3nt: TGCGCCAGCAGTGGGTCGGCTAGCGGGAGCACCTTACGGACATATGAGCAGTTCTTC
d_gene: .; j_gene: TRBJ2-5; v_gene: TRBV7-2; abundance: few; CDR3aa: CASSLRIRTQETQYF; CDR3nt: TGTGCCAGCAGCTTAAGAATCCGGACGCAAGAGACCCAGTACTTC
d_gene: .; j_gene: TRBJ2-1; v_gene: TRBV2; abundance: .; CDR3aa: CASRLQQSEGLNEQFF; CDR3nt: TGTGCCAGCAGGCTGCAACAGAGCGAGGGGCTCAATGAGCAGTTCTTC
d_gene: .; j_gene: TRBJ1-3; v_gene: TRBV3-1; abundance: .; CDR3aa: CASSLLSSSGNTIYF; CDR3nt: TGTGCCAGCAGCCTCCTTAGCAGCTCTGGAAACACCATATATTTT
d_gene: .; j_gene: TRBJ1-2; v_gene: TRBV5-4; abundance: .; CDR3aa: CASSLVAQTTQYTF; CDR3nt: TGTGCCAGCAGCTTGGTGGCCCAAACTACCCAATACACCTTC